Listed here are 9 T cell receptor beta chains from one sample, sequenced in a study of blood T cell repertoires in COVID-19. Only in-frame clones appear in the TCRdb table, and some are missing; sequencing was by immunoSEQ multiplex PCR. The sample has 95,000 to 100,000 clones; around 90% are singletons. Input material: peripheral blood. All receptors come from a man aged 45-65 years with acute or convalescent COVID-19.

The rearrangement joins TRBV4-1 to TRBJ2-1, with no clear D. V gave up 1 base and J gave up 6 bases, with 13 bases separating them. This CDR3 has 15 residues. Germline-derived CDR1 and CDR2 are MGHRA and YSYEKL. CDR3 sequence: CASSQVETTVNEQFF. As DNA, the CDR3 is TGCGCCAGCAGCCAAGTCGAAACTACGGTCAATGAGCAGTTCTTC.

V is TRBV30 and J is TRBJ1-6, with D possibly matching TRBD1 (6 bases). The CDR3 is made up of 14 amino acids. Looked up from germline, CDR1 is GTSNPN and CDR2 is SVGIG (reference sequence). Trimming stripped 5 bases from V and 7 bases from J, with 15 bases between. CDR3 loop: CAWSFDRRNSPLHF. DNA of the CDR3: TGTGCCTGGTCCTTCGACAGGAGGAATTCACCCCTCCACTTT.

This clone was seen more than once but under ten times. V is TRBV6-5 and J is TRBJ1-4; the D gene is possibly TRBD1 (6 bases). The V gene lost 7 bases and the J gene lost 7 bases, with 16 bases spanning the gap. CDR1 and CDR2 (germline): MNHEY, SVGAGI. This CDR3 region has 14 residues. Here the CDR3 DNA reads TGTGCCAGCAAACAGGGCGGAAGTCGTGAAAAACTGTTTTTT. Translated, it gives CASKQGGSREKLFF.

This clone was counted a single time. The chain uses TRBV5-1 and TRBJ2-1; unclear D gene. The CDR3 runs 15 residues. Per germline, CDR1 SGHRS and CDR2 YFSETQ. Trimming cost V 0 bases and J 3 bases, with 10 bases left between them. The CDR3 DNA follows: TGCGCCAGCAGCTTGGACAGACAATACTACAATGAGCAGTTCTTC. This translates into CASSLDRQYYNEQFF.

The chain joins TRBV7-2 to TRBJ1-2; the match to TRBD1 covers 9 bases. The CDR3 extends over 16 amino acids. Germline V gene lookup returns CDR1 SGHTA and CDR2 FQGNSA. After removal of 1 base from V and 5 bases from J, the junction contained 8 bases not matched to a gene. The CDR3 is CASSLVGGQGGYGYTF. The CDR3 DNA reads as TGTGCCAGCAGCTTAGTTGGGGGACAGGGTGGTTATGGCTACACCTTC.

A remark on this clone: This CDR3 is also generated by other DNA sequences in the sample. The rearrangement links TRBV19 to TRBJ1-2; TRBD1 might be the D (5 bases). Germline V gene sequence: CDR1 LNHDA, CDR2 SQIVND (reference sequence). V was trimmed by 6 bases and J by 0 bases, leaving 11 bases between them. This CDR3 is built from 14 residues. CDR3 in DNA: TGTGCCAGTAGCCCTCAGGGTTCTAACTATGGCTACACCTTC. As protein: CASSPQGSNYGYTF. Drawing the rest from reference TRBV19 and TRBJ1-2, the complete variable domain is DGGITQSPKYLFRKEGQNVTLSCEQNLNHDAMYWYRQDPGQGLRLIYYSQIVNDFQKGDIAEGYSVSREKKESFPLTVTSAQKNPTAFYLCASSPQGSNYGYTFGSGTRLTVV.

A single count supports this clone. The chain carries TRBV11-2 and TRBJ1-1; D perhaps matches TRBD1 (5 bases). This CDR3 has 16 amino acids. Germline V gives CDR1 SGHAT, CDR2 FQNNGV. V lost 1 base and J 5 bases, leaving 17 bases between the germline ends. In DNA form, the CDR3 reads TGTGCCAGCAGCTTAGCTCAGGCGGGGGGGAAGACTGAAGCTTTCTTT. Translated, it gives CASSLAQAGGKTEAFF.

The chain carries TRBV28 and TRBJ1-1; no firm D call. Germline-derived CDR1 and CDR2 are MDHEN and SYDVKM. V lost 6 bases and J lost 6, with 17 bases in between. CDR3 length equals 14 residues. The CDR3 loop is CASSRPTAAPEAFF. For the CDR3, the DNA is TGTGCCAGCAGCAGGCCCACGGCCGCGCCTGAAGCTTTCTTT.

This clone was recorded only once. The chain carries TRBV2 and TRBJ1-5; 8 bases fit TRBD1. The J segment lost 2 bases and the V segment lost 5 bases, leaving 5 bases of the junction unmatched. Germline V gene data show CDR1 as SNHLY and CDR2 as FYNNEI. The length of the CDR3 is 15 residues. CDR3: CASSRQGIGNQPQHF. CDR3 DNA: TGTGCCAGCAGTAGACAGGGGATTGGCAATCAGCCCCAGCATTTT.